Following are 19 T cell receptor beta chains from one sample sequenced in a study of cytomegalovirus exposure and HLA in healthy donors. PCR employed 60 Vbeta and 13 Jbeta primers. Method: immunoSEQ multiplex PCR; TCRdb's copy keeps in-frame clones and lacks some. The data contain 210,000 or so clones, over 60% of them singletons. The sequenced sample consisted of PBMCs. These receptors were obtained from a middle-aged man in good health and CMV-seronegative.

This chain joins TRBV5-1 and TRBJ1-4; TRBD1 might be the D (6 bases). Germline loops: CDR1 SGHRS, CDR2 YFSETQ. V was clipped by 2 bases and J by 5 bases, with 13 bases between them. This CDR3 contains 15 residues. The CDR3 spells CASSFKTGTNEKLFF. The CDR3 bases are TGCGCCAGCAGCTTTAAGACAGGCACAAATGAAAAACTGTTTTTT. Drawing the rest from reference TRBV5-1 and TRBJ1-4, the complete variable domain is KAGVTQTPRYLIKTRGQQVTLSCSPISGHRSVSWYQQTPGQGLQFLFEYFSETQRNKGNFPGRFSGRQFSNSRSEMNVSTLELGDSALYLCASSFKTGTNEKLFFGSGTQLSVL.

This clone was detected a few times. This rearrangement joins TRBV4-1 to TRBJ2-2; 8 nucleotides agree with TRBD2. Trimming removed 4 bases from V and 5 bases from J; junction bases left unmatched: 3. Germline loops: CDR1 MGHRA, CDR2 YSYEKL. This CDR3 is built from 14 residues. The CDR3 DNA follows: TGCGCCAGCAGCCGGCGGGAGGAAACCGGGGAGCTGTTTTTT. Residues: CASSRREETGELFF.

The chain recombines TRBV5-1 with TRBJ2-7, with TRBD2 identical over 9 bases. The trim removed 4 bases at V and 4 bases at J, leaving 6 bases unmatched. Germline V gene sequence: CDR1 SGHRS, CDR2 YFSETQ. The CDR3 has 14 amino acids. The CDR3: CASSVSGSQYEQYF. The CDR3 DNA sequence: TGCGCCAGCAGCGTTAGCGGGAGTCAATACGAGCAGTACTTC.

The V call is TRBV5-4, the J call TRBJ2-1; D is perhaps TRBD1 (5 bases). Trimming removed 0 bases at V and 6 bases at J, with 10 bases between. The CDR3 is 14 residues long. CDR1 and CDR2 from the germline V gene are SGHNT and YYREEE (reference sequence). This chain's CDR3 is CASSLGGPFNEQFF. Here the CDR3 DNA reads TGTGCCAGCAGCTTGGGGGGCCCCTTCAATGAGCAGTTCTTC. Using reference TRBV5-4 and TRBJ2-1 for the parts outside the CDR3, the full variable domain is ETGVTQSPTHLIKTRGQQVTLRCSSQSGHNTVSWYQQALGQGPQFIFQYYREEENGRGNFPPRFSGLQFPNYSSELNVNALELDDSALYLCASSLGGPFNEQFFGPGTRLTVL.

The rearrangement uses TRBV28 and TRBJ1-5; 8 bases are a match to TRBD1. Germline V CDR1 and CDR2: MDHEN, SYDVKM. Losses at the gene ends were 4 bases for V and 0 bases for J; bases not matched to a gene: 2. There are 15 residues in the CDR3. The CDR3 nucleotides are TGTGCCAGCAGTTATGGACAGGGTAGCAATCAGCCCCAGCATTTT. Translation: CASSYGQGSNQPQHF.

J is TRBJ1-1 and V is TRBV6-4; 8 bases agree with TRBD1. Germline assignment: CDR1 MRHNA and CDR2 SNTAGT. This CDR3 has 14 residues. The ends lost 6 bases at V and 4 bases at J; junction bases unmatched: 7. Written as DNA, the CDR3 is TGTGCCAGCAGCGCGACAGGGGTCGCCACTGAAGCTTTCTTT. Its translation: CASSATGVATEAFF.

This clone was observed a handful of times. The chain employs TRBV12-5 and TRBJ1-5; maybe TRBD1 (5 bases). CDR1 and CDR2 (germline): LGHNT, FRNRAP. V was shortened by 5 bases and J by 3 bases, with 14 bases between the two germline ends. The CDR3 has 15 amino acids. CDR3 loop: CASGLLSGSNQPQHF. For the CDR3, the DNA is TGTGCTAGTGGTCTACTGTCAGGGTCCAATCAGCCCCAGCATTTT.

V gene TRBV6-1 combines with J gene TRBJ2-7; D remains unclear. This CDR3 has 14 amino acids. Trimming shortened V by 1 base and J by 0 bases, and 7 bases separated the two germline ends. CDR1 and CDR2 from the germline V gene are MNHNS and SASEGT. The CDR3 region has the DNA TGTGCCAGCAGTGAAGTGTTCGGCTCCTACGAGCAGTACTTC. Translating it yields CASSEVFGSYEQYF.

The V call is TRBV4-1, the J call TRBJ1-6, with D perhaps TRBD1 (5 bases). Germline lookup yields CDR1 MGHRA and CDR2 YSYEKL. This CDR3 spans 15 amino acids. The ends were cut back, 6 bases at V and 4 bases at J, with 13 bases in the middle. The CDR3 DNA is TGCGCCAGCAGTCAAACGCAGGGTTATAATTCACCCCTCCACTTT. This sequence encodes CASSQTQGYNSPLHF.

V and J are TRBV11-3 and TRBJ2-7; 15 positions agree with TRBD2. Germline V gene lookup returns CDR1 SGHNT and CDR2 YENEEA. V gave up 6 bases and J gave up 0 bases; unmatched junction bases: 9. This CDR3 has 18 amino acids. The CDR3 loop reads CASSSSGTSGGPSYEQYF. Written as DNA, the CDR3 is TGTGCCAGCAGTTCCTCCGGGACTAGCGGGGGGCCCTCCTACGAGCAGTACTTC. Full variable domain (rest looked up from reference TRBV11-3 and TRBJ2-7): EAGVVQSPRYKIIEKKQPVAFWCNPISGHNTLYWYLQNLGQGPELLIRYENEEAVDDSQLPKDRFSAERLKGVDSTLKIQPAELGDSAVYLCASSSSGTSGGPSYEQYFGPGTRLTVT.

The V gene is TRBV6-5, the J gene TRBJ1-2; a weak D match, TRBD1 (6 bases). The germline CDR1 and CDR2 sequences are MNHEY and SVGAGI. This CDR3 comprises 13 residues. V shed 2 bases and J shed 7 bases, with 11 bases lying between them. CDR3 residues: CASSYTGGGGYTF. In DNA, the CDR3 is TGTGCCAGCAGTTACACGGGGGGCGGTGGCTACACCTTC.

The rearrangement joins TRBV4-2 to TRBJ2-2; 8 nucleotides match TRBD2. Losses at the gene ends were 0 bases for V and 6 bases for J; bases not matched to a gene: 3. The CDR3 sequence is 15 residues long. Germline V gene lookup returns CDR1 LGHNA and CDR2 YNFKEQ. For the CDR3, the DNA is TGTGCCAGCAGCCAAGAGCGGGGGGTGGCCGGGGAGCTGTTTTTT. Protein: CASSQERGVAGELFF.

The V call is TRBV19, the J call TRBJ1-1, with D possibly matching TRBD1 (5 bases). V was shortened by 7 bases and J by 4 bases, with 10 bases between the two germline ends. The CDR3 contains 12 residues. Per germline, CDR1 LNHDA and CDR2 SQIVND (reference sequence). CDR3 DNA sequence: TGTGCCAGTACCGACGGGGGCACTGAAGCTTTCTTT. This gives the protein CASTDGGTEAFF.

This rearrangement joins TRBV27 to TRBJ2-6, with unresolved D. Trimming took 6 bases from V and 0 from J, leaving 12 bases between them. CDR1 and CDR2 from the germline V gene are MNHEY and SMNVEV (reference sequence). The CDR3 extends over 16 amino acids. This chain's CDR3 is CASSLSSSSGANVLTF. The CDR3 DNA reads TGTGCCAGCAGCCTTTCCTCTAGCTCTGGGGCCAACGTCCTGACTTTC.

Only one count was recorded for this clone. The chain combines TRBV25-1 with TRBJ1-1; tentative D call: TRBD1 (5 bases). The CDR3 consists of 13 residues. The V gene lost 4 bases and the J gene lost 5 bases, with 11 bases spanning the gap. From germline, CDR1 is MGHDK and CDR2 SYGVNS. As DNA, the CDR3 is TGTGCCAGCAGTGTCACGGGGGGGACTGAAGCTTTCTTT. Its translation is CASSVTGGTEAFF.

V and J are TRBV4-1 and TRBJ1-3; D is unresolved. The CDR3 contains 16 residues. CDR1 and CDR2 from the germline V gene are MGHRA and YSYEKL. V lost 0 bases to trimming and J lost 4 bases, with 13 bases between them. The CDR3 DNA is TGCGCCAGCAGCCAAGAAGGAGGTGGAGAAGGAAACACCATATATTTT. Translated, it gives CASSQEGGGEGNTIYF.

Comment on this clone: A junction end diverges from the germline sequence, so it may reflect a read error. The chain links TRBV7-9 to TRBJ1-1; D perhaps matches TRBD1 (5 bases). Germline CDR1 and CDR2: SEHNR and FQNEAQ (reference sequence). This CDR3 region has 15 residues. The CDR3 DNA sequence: TGTTCCAGCAGCTCCCGGCGGACAACGAACACTGAAGCTTTCTTT. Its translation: CSSSSRRTTNTEAFF.

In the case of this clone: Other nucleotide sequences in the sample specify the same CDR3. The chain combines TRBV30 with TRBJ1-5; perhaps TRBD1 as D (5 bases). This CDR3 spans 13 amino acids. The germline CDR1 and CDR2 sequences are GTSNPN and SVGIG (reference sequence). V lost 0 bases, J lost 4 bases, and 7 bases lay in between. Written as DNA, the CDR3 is TGTGCCTGGAGTGTGGGGGGGAATCAGCCCCAGCATTTT. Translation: CAWSVGGNQPQHF.

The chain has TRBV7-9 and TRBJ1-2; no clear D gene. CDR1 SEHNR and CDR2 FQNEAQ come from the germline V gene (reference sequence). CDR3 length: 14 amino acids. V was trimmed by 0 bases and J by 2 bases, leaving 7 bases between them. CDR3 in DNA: TGTGCCAGCAGCTTAGCCGAGGTCAACTATGGCTACACCTTC. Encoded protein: CASSLAEVNYGYTF.